The rows below give T cell receptor beta chains drawn from one sample of a study of T-cell memory formation after mild COVID-19. In TCRdb, the 5' RACE reads were re-called with MiXCR into one record per CDR3 protein. Among roughly 240,000 distinct CDR3 sequences listed, roughly 15% were seen once. Specimen: PBMCs or a T cell subset sorted from them (not recorded which). The receptors were gathered from a man between 18 and 35 years old who had mild COVID-19 (a few samples of this study predate the infection). Cell type and time point are not known. Each CDR3 is given with its conserved first and last residue. Each record gives: CDR3 DNA, CDR3 protein, D gene, clone size, V gene, J gene. D genes are given only for firm matches. The size entry is marked missing in some rows and otherwise reads once, few, many or a size class.

CDR3nt: TGCAGTGCTGGGGCACAGGGATTTCCTAGCAATCAGCCCCAGCATTTT; CDR3aa: CSAGAQGFPSNQPQHF; d_gene: .; abundance: .; v_gene: TRBV20-1; j_gene: TRBJ1-5
CDR3nt: TGTGCCAGCAGATTACAGGGGGCGGCCGAGCAGTACTTC; CDR3aa: CASRLQGAAEQYF; d_gene: TRBD1; abundance: few; v_gene: TRBV6-1; j_gene: TRBJ2-7
CDR3nt: TGCAGCGTTGAAGGAACAACAGGGCTCGGCACCGGGGAGCTGTTTTTT; CDR3aa: CSVEGTTGLGTGELFF; d_gene: .; abundance: few; v_gene: TRBV29-1; j_gene: TRBJ2-2
CDR3nt: TGTGCCAGCAGCTTTTCACAGGGGATCCACGATGAGCAGTTCTTC; CDR3aa: CASSFSQGIHDEQFF; d_gene: TRBD1; abundance: many; v_gene: TRBV7-6; j_gene: TRBJ2-1
CDR3nt: TGCGCCAGCAGCCAAAGAGACAGTTACGAGCAGTACTTC; CDR3aa: CASSQRDSYEQYF; d_gene: .; abundance: many; v_gene: TRBV4-1; j_gene: TRBJ2-7
CDR3nt: TGCGCCAGCAGCCAAGATCTCATGGGACTCTGGGGAAACATTCAGTACTTC; CDR3aa: CASSQDLMGLWGNIQYF; d_gene: .; abundance: few; v_gene: TRBV4-3; j_gene: TRBJ2-4
CDR3nt: TGTGCCAGCAGTTACCGCCGGAAGGGAAACTATGGCTACACCTTC; CDR3aa: CASSYRRKGNYGYTF; d_gene: .; abundance: .; v_gene: TRBV6-5; j_gene: TRBJ1-2
CDR3nt: TGTGCCAGCCGGGGCCGACAGGGGGCAAGGGTGAATTCACCCCTCCACTTT; CDR3aa: CASRGRQGARVNSPLHF; d_gene: TRBD1; abundance: .; v_gene: TRBV4-2; j_gene: TRBJ1-6
CDR3nt: TGCGCCAGCAGCTTGGTGGGCCAGGGGTCGTCCGAGCAGTACTTC; CDR3aa: CASSLVGQGSSEQYF; d_gene: .; abundance: many; v_gene: TRBV5-1; j_gene: TRBJ2-7
CDR3nt: TGCAGTGCTAGAGATCCCGGCGAGGGACGGACCGGGGAGCTGTTTTTT; CDR3aa: CSARDPGEGRTGELFF; d_gene: .; abundance: once; v_gene: TRBV20-1; j_gene: TRBJ2-2
CDR3nt: TGTGCCAGCAGTTACGGGACAGAGTACAATGAGCAGTTCTTC; CDR3aa: CASSYGTEYNEQFF; d_gene: TRBD1; abundance: .; v_gene: TRBV6-5; j_gene: TRBJ2-1
CDR3nt: TGTGCCAGCAGCCGCAGTGGTGAAAAACTGTTTTTT; CDR3aa: CASSRSGEKLFF; d_gene: .; abundance: many; v_gene: TRBV28; j_gene: TRBJ1-4
CDR3nt: TGTGCCAGCAGCTTGGCCCTCGCTAACTATGGCTACACCTTC; CDR3aa: CASSLALANYGYTF; d_gene: .; abundance: few; v_gene: TRBV5-6; j_gene: TRBJ1-2
CDR3nt: TGTGCCAGCAGCCTCAGTATAGAGACCCAGTACTTC; CDR3aa: CASSLSIETQYF; d_gene: .; abundance: few; v_gene: TRBV12-3/TRBV12-4; j_gene: TRBJ2-5
CDR3nt: TGTGCCAGCACCACGCCTGGGGGTTCGAATGGCTACACCTTC; CDR3aa: CASTTPGGSNGYTF; d_gene: .; abundance: .; v_gene: TRBV27; j_gene: TRBJ1-2
CDR3nt: TGTGCCAGTAGTATGGGGGGGGATGAGCAGTTCTTC; CDR3aa: CASSMGGDEQFF; d_gene: TRBD2; abundance: .; v_gene: TRBV19; j_gene: TRBJ2-1
CDR3nt: TGTGCCAGTAGCCCCCGACGGACGAACACTGAAGCTTTCTTT; CDR3aa: CASSPRRTNTEAFF; d_gene: .; abundance: .; v_gene: TRBV19; j_gene: TRBJ1-1
CDR3nt: TGCGCCAGCAGCCAAGAGCGGGGACAAGAGACCCAGTACTTC; CDR3aa: CASSQERGQETQYF; d_gene: .; abundance: many; v_gene: TRBV4-3; j_gene: TRBJ2-5